Listed below are T cell receptor beta chains from one sample, sequenced in a study of molecular identifiers for immune sequencing clone quantification. Each CDR3 protein gets one entry after TCRdb re-called the PCR reads with MiXCR. The table includes tens of thousands of distinct CDR3 sequences, 24% detected once. Sequencing was carried out using naive CD8+ T cells from blood, with Jurkat cell RNA spiked in. The receptors come from a human donor in good health. Some libraries in this study had Jurkat cell RNA spiked in. Each CDR3 is given with its conserved first and last residue. Each record gives: clone size, J gene, V gene, D gene, CDR3 DNA, CDR3 protein. The D gene is left open where the match is weak. The size entry is marked missing in some rows and otherwise reads once, few, many or a size class.

abundance: few; j_gene: TRBJ2-7; v_gene: TRBV6-5; d_gene: TRBD1; CDR3nt: TGTGCCAGCAGTTATGGGACAGGGGTTGAGCAGTACTTC; CDR3aa: CASSYGTGVEQYF
abundance: .; j_gene: TRBJ1-1; v_gene: TRBV5-1; d_gene: .; CDR3nt: TGCGCCAGCAGCTTGGCCGGTATCCGGACTGAAGCTTTCTTT; CDR3aa: CASSLAGIRTEAFF
abundance: many; j_gene: TRBJ2-1; v_gene: TRBV7-6; d_gene: TRBD2; CDR3nt: TGTGCCAGCAGCTTAGTATTAGGACTAGATAGTTGGGGGGATGAGCAGTTCTTC; CDR3aa: CASSLVLGLDSWGDEQFF
abundance: many; j_gene: TRBJ2-7; v_gene: TRBV28; d_gene: .; CDR3nt: TGTGCCAGCAGTTTAGGTAGCGGTCGGAGCTCCTACGAGCAGTACTTC; CDR3aa: CASSLGSGRSSYEQYF
abundance: many; j_gene: TRBJ2-5; v_gene: TRBV5-4; d_gene: TRBD2; CDR3nt: TGTGCCAGCAGCTTGGCCCCAGCGGGGTACCAAGAGACCCAGTACTTC; CDR3aa: CASSLAPAGYQETQYF
abundance: .; j_gene: TRBJ1-1; v_gene: TRBV5-5; d_gene: TRBD1; CDR3nt: TGTGCCAGCAGGGACAGGGGGCAGGAGGACACTGAAGCTTTCTTT; CDR3aa: CASRDRGQEDTEAFF
abundance: few; j_gene: TRBJ2-7; v_gene: TRBV6-5; d_gene: TRBD1; CDR3nt: TGTGCCAGCAGTTACTCTGGGACAGGGGGCCACGAGCAGTACTTC; CDR3aa: CASSYSGTGGHEQYF
abundance: many; j_gene: TRBJ2-3; v_gene: TRBV29-1; d_gene: TRBD2; CDR3nt: TGCAGCGTCGAGTTAGCGGGAGGAGCAGATACGCAGTATTTT; CDR3aa: CSVELAGGADTQYF
abundance: many; j_gene: TRBJ2-1; v_gene: TRBV7-9; d_gene: .; CDR3nt: TGTGCCAGCAGCTTACCCGGAGAGAGCTCCTACAATGAGCAGTTCTTC; CDR3aa: CASSLPGESSYNEQFF
abundance: many; j_gene: TRBJ1-1; v_gene: TRBV20-1; d_gene: .; CDR3nt: TGCAGTGCGAGACACGGACTTACTGCAGAAGCTTTCTTT; CDR3aa: CSARHGLTAEAFF
abundance: many; j_gene: TRBJ2-2; v_gene: TRBV13; d_gene: TRBD2; CDR3nt: TGTGCCAGCAGCGCCCCCTCTAGCGGGGGGGCCCGGGAGCTGTTTTTT; CDR3aa: CASSAPSSGGARELFF
abundance: .; j_gene: TRBJ2-7; v_gene: TRBV10-3; d_gene: .; CDR3nt: TGTGCCATCAGGGGCGGCCAGTCCGTCGCGCAGTACTTC; CDR3aa: CAIRGGQSVAQYF
abundance: many; j_gene: TRBJ1-5; v_gene: TRBV28; d_gene: .; CDR3nt: TGTGCCAGCAGTCCCACAGCGTATCAGCCCCAGCATTTT; CDR3aa: CASSPTAYQPQHF
abundance: many; j_gene: TRBJ1-4; v_gene: TRBV5-1; d_gene: .; CDR3nt: TGCGCCAGCAGCTTGGCCGGAGACCCCGGGGAAAAACTGTTTTTT; CDR3aa: CASSLAGDPGEKLFF
abundance: many; j_gene: TRBJ1-3; v_gene: TRBV30; d_gene: .; CDR3nt: TGTGCCTGGACCGACAGCTCTGGAAACACCATATATTTT; CDR3aa: CAWTDSSGNTIYF
abundance: many; j_gene: TRBJ2-7; v_gene: TRBV6-5; d_gene: TRBD1; CDR3nt: TGTGCCAGCAGTTACCCCCCAGGACAGGTTTTCGGGTACTTC; CDR3aa: CASSYPPGQVFGYF
abundance: many; j_gene: TRBJ2-2; v_gene: TRBV7-2; d_gene: .; CDR3nt: TGTGCCAGCCCCAGGGGGGCCGGGGAGCTGTTTTTT; CDR3aa: CASPRGAGELFF
abundance: many; j_gene: TRBJ1-5; v_gene: TRBV28; d_gene: .; CDR3nt: TGTGCCAGCAGTTTTCCCCGAGACACGCCTCAGCCCCAGCATTTT; CDR3aa: CASSFPRDTPQPQHF
abundance: many; j_gene: TRBJ2-3; v_gene: TRBV19; d_gene: TRBD2; CDR3nt: TGTGCCAGTAGTCCGACAGCGGGGGCGGCAGATACGCAGTATTTT; CDR3aa: CASSPTAGAADTQYF
abundance: many; j_gene: TRBJ1-5; v_gene: TRBV5-6; d_gene: .; CDR3nt: TGTGCCAGCAGTCCGGCGCAGGGTCAGCCCCAGCATTTT; CDR3aa: CASSPAQGQPQHF
abundance: .; j_gene: TRBJ2-1; v_gene: TRBV20-1; d_gene: .; CDR3nt: TGCAGTGCTGGAGATTCAGGGGCGCGGAATGAGCAGTTCTTC; CDR3aa: CSAGDSGARNEQFF
abundance: few; j_gene: TRBJ2-7; v_gene: TRBV6-1; d_gene: TRBD2; CDR3nt: TGTGCCAGCAGTGAATCGGGGGGGGCGTTTAACGAGCAGTACTTC; CDR3aa: CASSESGGAFNEQYF
abundance: many; j_gene: TRBJ2-3; v_gene: TRBV27; d_gene: .; CDR3nt: TGTGCCAGCACCCCAATGGGTAGCGTCACAGATACGCAGTATTTT; CDR3aa: CASTPMGSVTDTQYF
abundance: many; j_gene: TRBJ2-7; v_gene: TRBV30; d_gene: .; CDR3nt: TGTGCCTGGAGTGGGGCTACCTACGAGCAGTACTTC; CDR3aa: CAWSGATYEQYF
abundance: few; j_gene: TRBJ2-7; v_gene: TRBV2; d_gene: .; CDR3nt: TGTGCCGGGGGGACAACTTCCTACGAGCAGTACTTC; CDR3aa: CAGGTTSYEQYF
abundance: many; j_gene: TRBJ1-5; v_gene: TRBV3-1; d_gene: .; CDR3nt: TGTGCCAGCAGCCCAACAGGGTCGGGTCAGCCCCAGCATTTT; CDR3aa: CASSPTGSGQPQHF
abundance: many; j_gene: TRBJ1-5; v_gene: TRBV19; d_gene: TRBD1; CDR3nt: TGTGCCAGTAGTAGGGGGCAGGGGGCAAATCAGCCCCAGCATTTT; CDR3aa: CASSRGQGANQPQHF
abundance: many; j_gene: TRBJ2-4; v_gene: TRBV19; d_gene: .; CDR3nt: TGTGCCAGTAGTATTGGGGAAGCCAAAAACATTCAGTACTTC; CDR3aa: CASSIGEAKNIQYF
abundance: .; j_gene: TRBJ2-7; v_gene: TRBV19; d_gene: TRBD1; CDR3nt: TGTGCCAGTAGTAGGGGACAGGGATACTCCTACGAGCAGTACTTC; CDR3aa: CASSRGQGYSYEQYF
abundance: many; j_gene: TRBJ2-2; v_gene: TRBV9; d_gene: .; CDR3nt: TGTGCCAGCAGCGTAGGGTGGAGCGGGGAGCTGTTTTTT; CDR3aa: CASSVGWSGELFF
abundance: .; j_gene: TRBJ2-7; v_gene: TRBV6-2/TRBV6-3; d_gene: .; CDR3nt: TGTGCCAGCAGTTACCCCAGCAGGGTAAGTTCCTACGAGCAGTACTTC; CDR3aa: CASSYPSRVSSYEQYF
abundance: many; j_gene: TRBJ2-7; v_gene: TRBV4-3; d_gene: .; CDR3nt: TGCGCCAGCAGCCACACCGCCGGGGGTGGCGAGCAGTACTTC; CDR3aa: CASSHTAGGGEQYF
abundance: .; j_gene: TRBJ2-7; v_gene: TRBV4-3; d_gene: TRBD2; CDR3nt: TGCGCCAGCAGCCAAGAGGCTAGCGGATTCTACGAGCAGTACTTC; CDR3aa: CASSQEASGFYEQYF
abundance: many; j_gene: TRBJ2-1; v_gene: TRBV30; d_gene: TRBD2; CDR3nt: TGTGCCTGGGCCCACGGGACTAGCGATGAGCAGTTCTTC; CDR3aa: CAWAHGTSDEQFF
abundance: many; j_gene: TRBJ1-1; v_gene: TRBV2; d_gene: .; CDR3nt: TGTGCCAGCAGTGAAGCACAGACGGGACGTGAGGAAGCTTTCTTT; CDR3aa: CASSEAQTGREEAFF
abundance: many; j_gene: TRBJ1-1; v_gene: TRBV19; d_gene: .; CDR3nt: TGTGCCAGTAGCAGACAGCCTGGTAGTCCGTTTGCTGAAGCTTTCTTT; CDR3aa: CASSRQPGSPFAEAFF
abundance: many; j_gene: TRBJ2-7; v_gene: TRBV30; d_gene: .; CDR3nt: TGTGCCTGGAGTATGGACTCCTACGAGCAGTACTTC; CDR3aa: CAWSMDSYEQYF
abundance: .; j_gene: TRBJ1-5; v_gene: TRBV6-6; d_gene: .; CDR3nt: TGTGCCAGCAGTTCCGACAAGGAGGGCAATCAGCCCCAGCATTTT; CDR3aa: CASSSDKEGNQPQHF
abundance: many; j_gene: TRBJ1-5; v_gene: TRBV23-1; d_gene: .; CDR3nt: TGCGCCAGCAGTCAATCGAGGACGGAGCATAGCAATCAGCCCCAGCATTTT; CDR3aa: CASSQSRTEHSNQPQHF
abundance: many; j_gene: TRBJ2-1; v_gene: TRBV6-2/TRBV6-3; d_gene: TRBD2; CDR3nt: TGTGCCAGCAGTTACCCAGGACTAGCGGGAGGGATTACAATTGGGAATGAGCAGTTCTTC; CDR3aa: CASSYPGLAGGITIGNEQFF